Listed below are T cell receptor beta chains from one sample, sequenced in a study of cytomegalovirus exposure and HLA in healthy donors. Generated by immunoSEQ multiplex PCR, the TCRdb table keeps only in-frame clones and is missing some. The table has roughly 250,000 clones, approximately 87% seen once. The material sequenced was PBMCs. The source is a man between 18 and 35 years old in good health and CMV-seronegative. CDR3s include the opening cysteine and the closing phenylalanine or tryptophan. A D gene is named only where the DNA matches it firmly. The size of a clone is reported for some rows only, either as once, few or many, or as a class for expanded clones.

D gene | J gene | clone size | V gene | CDR3 length | CDR3 protein | CDR3 DNA
TRBD1 | TRBJ1-5 | NA | TRBV7-2 | 14 | CASSQGGQYQPQHF | TGTGCCAGCAGCCAGGGGGGACAGTATCAGCCCCAGCATTTT
TRBD2 | TRBJ2-7 | NA | TRBV10-2 | 14 | CASSAGGGAYEQYF | TGCGCCAGCAGTGCGGGGGGGGGAGCGTACGAGCAGTACTTC
TRBD1 | TRBJ1-1 | NA | TRBV7-8 | 16 | CASSASDRVAYTEAFF | TGTGCCAGCAGCGCATCCGACAGGGTTGCTTACACTGAAGCTTTCTTT
TRBD2 | TRBJ2-2 | few | TRBV9 | 18 | CASSALGGSKAQTGELFF | TGTGCCAGCAGCGCCCTGGGGGGGTCCAAGGCCCAAACCGGGGAGCTGTTTTTT
NA | TRBJ2-2 | once | TRBV6-4 | 14 | CASSEQGNTGELFF | TGTGCCAGCAGTGAGCAGGGTAACACCGGGGAGCTGTTTTTT
TRBD2 | TRBJ2-1 | NA | TRBV27 | 14 | CASSPAGVRNEQFF | TGTGCCAGCAGCCCAGCGGGAGTAAGGAATGAGCAGTTCTTC
TRBD2 | TRBJ2-3 | NA | TRBV5-1 | 16 | CASSLGKRGPSDTQYF | TGCGCCAGCAGCCTCGGGAAGCGGGGGCCATCAGATACGCAGTATTTT
TRBD1 | TRBJ1-5 | NA | TRBV7-2 | 16 | CASSLSGTGRNQPQHF | TGTGCCAGCAGCCTCTCCGGGACAGGAAGGAATCAGCCCCAGCATTTT
NA | TRBJ1-1 | NA | TRBV19 | 10 | CASIGTEAFF | TGTGCCAGTATCGGGACTGAAGCTTTCTTT
NA | TRBJ2-7 | NA | TRBV23-1 | 21 | CASSRFGGAFRSTLETYEQYF | TGCGCCAGCAGTCGTTTTGGGGGGGCCTTTCGATCCACCCTCGAAACCTACGAGCAGTACTTC
NA | TRBJ2-2 | NA | TRBV19 | 13 | CASSPGEVRELFF | TGTGCCAGTTCCCCGGGGGAAGTCCGGGAGCTGTTTTTT
NA | TRBJ2-7 | NA | TRBV7-9 | 13 | CASSLAQGSLQYF | TGTGCCAGCAGCTTAGCCCAGGGAAGTTTGCAGTACTTC
TRBD2 | TRBJ2-7 | NA | TRBV7-2 | 13 | CASSMGLAWEQYF | TGTGCCAGCAGCATGGGACTAGCATGGGAGCAGTACTTC
TRBD1 | TRBJ2-5 | NA | TRBV10-3 | 13 | CASGQGFRETQYF | TGTGCCTCAGGACAGGGTTTTAGGGAGACCCAGTACTTC
TRBD2 | TRBJ2-7 | NA | TRBV6-6 | 14 | CASSLTSGGYEQYF | TGTGCCAGCAGCCTAACTAGCGGGGGTTATGAGCAGTACTTC
NA | TRBJ1-5 | NA | TRBV28 | 16 | CARRPRGSYSNQPQHF | TGTGCCAGACGCCCCCGGGGATCCTATAGCAATCAGCCCCAGCATTTT
NA | TRBJ2-5 | NA | TRBV5-6 | 13 | CASSGGSFATQYF | TGTGCCAGCAGCGGGGGGTCTTTTGCGACCCAGTACTTC
NA | TRBJ2-3 | NA | TRBV11-3 | 14 | CASSLAPGADTQYF | TGTGCCAGCAGCTTAGCCCCAGGTGCGGATACGCAGTATTTT
NA | TRBJ2-6 | NA | TRBV5-4 | 16 | CASSLAPGTGANVLTF | TGTGCCAGCAGCTTGGCCCCCGGTACCGGGGCCAACGTCCTGACTTTC
NA | TRBJ2-1 | NA | TRBV10-3 | 14 | CAIKTGTGNNEQFF | TGTGCCATCAAGACCGGGACTGGCAACAATGAGCAGTTCTTC
TRBD2 | TRBJ2-7 | NA | TRBV5-1 | 17 | CASSLWTSGTGSYEQYF | TGCGCCAGCAGCTTGTGGACTAGCGGGACGGGCTCCTACGAGCAGTACTTC
NA | TRBJ1-2 | NA | TRBV28 | 12 | CASSGQIPGYTF | TGTGCCAGCAGCGGACAGATCCCCGGCTACACCTTC
NA | TRBJ1-3 | NA | TRBV5-1 | 13 | CASSSSRGDTIYF | TGCGCCAGCAGCTCCTCCAGGGGTGACACCATATATTTT
NA | TRBJ1-5 | NA | TRBV27 | 14 | CASSSHSGNQPQHF | TGTGCCAGCAGTTCCCATTCGGGGAATCAGCCCCAGCATTTT
TRBD2 | TRBJ2-1 | NA | TRBV10-1 | 14 | CASSLAGPNNEQFF | TGCGCCAGCAGCCTAGCGGGTCCCAACAATGAGCAGTTCTTC
NA | TRBJ2-7 | NA | TRBV11-2 | 14 | CASSPVGGLREQYF | TGTGCCAGCAGCCCAGTGGGGGGTTTGCGCGAGCAGTACTTC
NA | TRBJ2-3 | NA | TRBV29-1 | 16 | CSVEDRFRGSTDTQYF | TGCAGCGTTGAAGATCGATTCAGGGGTAGCACAGATACGCAGTATTTT
NA | TRBJ2-2 | NA | TRBV4-3 | 14 | CASSQDAGNWELFF | TGCGCCAGCAGCCAAGATGCGGGGAACTGGGAGCTGTTTTTT
TRBD2 | TRBJ2-1 | NA | TRBV19 | 15 | CASLAREALHNEQFF | TGTGCCAGTCTTGCTCGGGAGGCCCTTCACAATGAGCAGTTCTTC
TRBD2 | TRBJ2-1 | NA | TRBV29-1 | 13 | CSVGLAGDNEQFF | TGCAGCGTCGGACTAGCGGGGGACAATGAGCAGTTCTTC
TRBD1 | TRBJ2-5 | NA | TRBV5-1 | 15 | CASSAGQAIQETQYF | TGCGCCAGCAGCGCCGGACAGGCCATACAAGAGACCCAGTACTTC
TRBD2 | TRBJ2-7 | NA | TRBV10-3 | 16 | CAIRPLAGGSGDEQYF | TGTGCCATCAGACCCCTAGCGGGAGGATCTGGCGACGAGCAGTACTTC
TRBD1 | TRBJ1-1 | NA | TRBV7-3 | 13 | CASSSRQGVEAFF | TGTGCCAGCAGCTCCCGACAGGGGGTTGAAGCTTTCTTT
TRBD1 | TRBJ2-7 | NA | TRBV18 | 14 | CASSPVQGVYEQYF | TGTGCCAGCTCACCGGTGCAGGGGGTTTACGAGCAGTACTTC
NA | TRBJ2-7 | NA | TRBV27 | 16 | CASSLSPGSGILKEYF | TGTGCCAGCAGTTTATCGCCCGGATCCGGGATCTTGAAAGAGTACTTC
NA | TRBJ1-1 | NA | TRBV6-6 | 13 | CASSRQSNTEAFF | TGTGCCAGCAGCCGACAGTCGAACACTGAAGCTTTCTTT
NA | TRBJ1-3 | NA | TRBV7-8 | 14 | CASSLLRSGNTIYF | TGTGCCAGCAGCCTATTGAGGTCTGGAAACACCATATATTTT
NA | TRBJ2-5 | NA | TRBV19 | 11 | CASTAGETQYF | TGTGCCAGCACCGCAGGAGAGACCCAGTACTTC
NA | TRBJ1-6 | NA | TRBV7-9 | 12 | CASSLNFSPLHF | TGTGCCAGCAGTCTTAACTTTTCACCCCTCCACTTT
NA | TRBJ2-3 | NA | TRBV6-5 | 14 | CASSYFNGGDTQYF | TGTGCCAGCAGTTACTTTAACGGTGGAGATACGCAGTATTTT
NA | TRBJ1-2 | NA | TRBV4-3 | 14 | CASSRATGNYGYTF | TGCGCCAGCAGCCGGGCGACAGGAAATTATGGCTACACCTTC
NA | TRBJ1-6 | NA | TRBV9 | 17 | CASSAYPTGSYNSPLHF | TGTGCCAGCAGCGCGTACCCTACGGGCTCCTATAATTCACCCCTCCACTTT
NA | TRBJ1-5 | NA | TRBV28 | 14 | CASSSPYFNQPQHF | TGTGCCAGCAGTTCCCCCTACTTTAATCAGCCCCAGCATTTT
NA | TRBJ1-2 | once | TRBV4-3 | 14 | CASSQDGAGAGYTF | TGCGCCAGCAGCCAAGATGGAGCAGGGGCTGGCTACACCTTC
NA | TRBJ2-7 | NA | TRBV19 | 13 | CASTSSEPYEQYF | TGTGCCAGTACCTCTAGCGAACCCTACGAGCAGTACTTC
TRBD1 | TRBJ2-2 | NA | TRBV4-3 | 18 | CASSQGWGQGAKTGELFF | TGCGCCAGCAGCCAAGGGTGGGGACAGGGGGCAAAGACCGGGGAGCTGTTTTTT
NA | TRBJ1-3 | NA | TRBV28 | 17 | CASSLPPPGQLGNTIYF | TGTGCCAGCAGTCTGCCCCCGCCCGGACAGTTAGGAAACACCATATATTTT
NA | TRBJ2-3 | NA | TRBV6-5 | 15 | CASALDRSRTDTQYF | TGTGCCAGCGCCCTCGATAGGAGCCGCACAGATACGCAGTATTTT
NA | TRBJ2-7 | once | TRBV28 | 13 | CASSSPGESEQYF | TGTGCCAGCAGTTCCCCCGGGGAGAGCGAGCAGTACTTC
TRBD1 | TRBJ2-3 | NA | TRBV19 | 15 | CASKPSWDREDTQYF | TGTGCCAGCAAACCTTCCTGGGACAGGGAAGATACGCAGTATTTT